This entry lists 11 T cell receptor beta chains sequenced from one sample in a study of long-term antiretroviral therapy in people with HIV. The assay, immunoSEQ v3.0, was run at survey level. Generated by immunoSEQ multiplex PCR, the TCRdb table keeps only in-frame clones and is missing some. The repertoire has about 24,000 clones, roughly 94% of them found once; the top ten carry 2% to 2.5%. The specimen comprised unsorted PBMCs, sampled roughly 5 years after starting antiretroviral therapy. The receptors here all came from a woman in her forties or fifties with HIV.

The genes are TRBV5-1 and TRBJ2-7, with 10 bases matching TRBD2. CDR1 and CDR2 (germline): SGHRS, YFSETQ. V lost 1 base to trimming and J lost 6 bases; unmatched junction nucleotides: 4. The CDR3 is made up of 14 amino acids. The CDR3 spells CASSLTSGNVEQYF. CDR3 nucleotide sequence: TGCGCCAGCAGCTTGACTAGCGGGAACGTCGAGCAGTACTTC.

The chain carries TRBV5-4 and TRBJ2-1; D uncertain. The V end was cut by 4 bases, the J end by 2 bases, with 1 base between. Germline CDR1 is SGHNT and CDR2 is YYREEE (reference sequence). CDR3 length: 11 residues. The CDR3 protein is CASSPYNEQFF. CDR3 DNA: TGTGCCAGCAGCCCCTACAATGAGCAGTTCTTC.

J is TRBJ2-7 and V is TRBV27; 9 nucleotides line up with TRBD2. The CDR3 runs to 17 residues. The J segment lost 0 bases and the V segment lost 8 bases, leaving 14 bases of the junction unmatched. Germline CDR1 reads MNHEY; CDR2 reads SMNVEV (reference sequence). CDR3 DNA: TGTGCCAGCGGGTTAATGACTAGCGGTAAAAGCTCCTACGAGCAGTACTTC. Its protein product is CASGLMTSGKSSYEQYF.

The chain joins TRBV9 to TRBJ2-3; D not certain. The CDR3 runs 13 residues. CDR1 and CDR2 (germline): SGDLS, YYNGEE. V lost 6 bases and J lost 1, with 9 bases in between. CDR3 protein: CASTGGGTDTQYF. The CDR3 DNA sequence: TGTGCCAGCACTGGTGGGGGCACAGATACGCAGTATTTT.

This sequence joins TRBV6-5 and TRBJ1-5; 7 bases line up with TRBD1. CDR3 length equals 16 residues. Germline V CDR1 and CDR2: MNHEY, SVGAGI. V lost 4 bases to trimming and J lost 0 bases; unmatched junction nucleotides: 6. CDR3 protein: CASSWGDRHSNQPQHF. In DNA form, the CDR3 reads TGTGCCAGCAGTTGGGGGGACAGACATAGCAATCAGCCCCAGCATTTT.

Only a few counts were recorded for this clone. V is TRBV5-1 and J is TRBJ1-2; tentative D call: TRBD1 (5 bases). CDR3 length: 15 residues. CDR1 and CDR2 (germline): SGHRS, YFSETQ. V was trimmed by 7 bases and J by 8 bases, leaving 24 bases between them. The CDR3 here is CASGPSGGSSYGYTF. The CDR3 DNA follows: TGCGCCAGCGGACCGTCGGGGGGTAGCTCGTACGGCTACACCTTC.

The chain combines TRBV10-3 with TRBJ2-1; D call uncertain. Germline values: CDR1 ENHRY, CDR2 SYGVKD. The length of the CDR3 is 13 residues. The V end lost 3 bases, the J end lost 9 bases, and 12 bases lay between the germline ends. This CDR3 reads CAISDSTFGEQFF. CDR3 nucleotide sequence: TGTGCCATCAGTGACTCCACCTTTGGTGAGCAGTTCTTC.

The rearrangement joins TRBV4-1 to TRBJ1-1; D is perhaps TRBD1 (6 bases). The CDR3 is 15 amino acids. The ends were cut back, 1 base at V and 2 bases at J, with 11 bases in the middle. Germline V CDR1 and CDR2: MGHRA, YSYEKL. CDR3 nucleotide sequence: TGCGCCAGCAGCCAAGTATGGACAGCCAACACTGAAGCTTTCTTT. Its translation: CASSQVWTANTEAFF.

A single count supports this clone. This chain joins TRBV28 and TRBJ2-1, with 9 bases matching TRBD1. V lost 2 bases and J lost 5; bases outside the gene matches: 4. This CDR3 comprises 15 residues. The V gene's germline CDR1 is MDHEN and CDR2 SYDVKM. CDR3 protein: CASSLTDRGDNEQFF. DNA of the CDR3: TGTGCCAGCAGTTTAACGGACAGGGGAGACAATGAGCAGTTCTTC.

The V gene is TRBV6-6, the J gene TRBJ1-5; unclear D gene. Germline values: CDR1 MNHNY, CDR2 SVGAGI (reference sequence). This CDR3 is built from 15 residues. Deletions cut 0 bases from V and 1 base from J, with 7 bases between. The CDR3 DNA is TGTGCCAGCAGTTACTCGATTCGGAGCAATCAGCCCCAGCATTTT. Protein product: CASSYSIRSNQPQHF.

The chain links TRBV19 to TRBJ2-7, with 11 nucleotides matching TRBD2. Germline V gene data show CDR1 as LNHDA and CDR2 as SQIVND (reference sequence). V shed 6 bases and J 8 bases; nucleotides not matched to a gene: 9. The CDR3 runs 14 residues. The CDR3 here is CASSTSGSRVQQYF. For the CDR3, the DNA is TGTGCCAGTAGCACTAGCGGGAGCAGGGTCCAGCAGTACTTC.